This entry lists 14 T cell receptor beta chains sequenced from one sample in a study of identifying expanded T cells in peripheral blood. The protocol was immunoSEQ multiplex PCR, while the TCRdb copy is restricted to in-frame clones and leaves out a portion. The repertoire consists of under 150,000 clones, with roughly 90% occurring once and the leading ten covering around 8.2%. The material sequenced was blood. These TCRs come from a person aged 18 to 75 in good health.

The chain links TRBV13 to TRBJ2-3; D tentatively fits TRBD1 or TRBD2 (5 bases each). In germline, CDR1 is PRHDT, CDR2 FYEKMQ (reference sequence). V shed 5 bases and J shed 8 bases, with 14 bases lying between them. The CDR3 extends over 13 amino acids. CDR3 amino acids: CASSPGAAATQYF. DNA for the CDR3: TGTGCCAGCAGCCCCGGGGCAGCGGCTACGCAGTATTTT. The full variable domain, its missing parts supplied by reference TRBV13 and TRBJ2-3, is AAGVIQSPRHLIKEKRETATLKCYPIPRHDTVYWYQQGPGQDPQFLISFYEKMQSDKGSIPDRFSAQQFSDYHSELNMSSLELGDSALYFCASSPGAAATQYFGPGTRLTVL.

A word on this clone: A much bigger clone sits one base away, suggesting this may be a read error. The V gene is TRBV6-1, the J gene TRBJ2-2; no clear D. The germline V and J ends were trimmed by 5 bases and 6 bases, with 4 bases remaining between them. Per germline, CDR1 MNHNS and CDR2 SASEGT. This CDR3 has 11 amino acids. This chain's CDR3 is CASSFPGELFF. The CDR3, as DNA: TGTGCCAGCAGTTTCCCCGGGGAGCTGTTTTTT.

This chain joins TRBV5-4 and TRBJ2-3; 7 bases are a match to TRBD2. This CDR3 comprises 14 residues. V lost 1 base, J lost 1 base, and 0 bases stayed unmatched. Germline CDR1 is SGHNT and CDR2 is YYREEE (reference sequence). The CDR3 sequence is CASSLTSGTDTQYF. CDR3 sequence (DNA): TGTGCCAGCAGCTTGACTAGCGGCACAGATACGCAGTATTTT.

CDR3 nucleotide sequence: TGCGCCAGCAGCCAAGATTCGGTCGGCAGGGAGAATCAGCCCCAGCATTTT. This codes for CASSQDSVGRENQPQHF. J is TRBJ1-5 and V is TRBV4-3; D possibly corresponds to TRBD1 (5 bases). This CDR3 comprises 17 residues. V lost 0 bases and J 4 bases, leaving 16 bases between the germline ends. Per germline, CDR1 LGHNA and CDR2 YSLEER.

The rearrangement links TRBV9 to TRBJ2-5, with TRBD2 matching 12 bases. The junction had 4 bases not matched to a gene; V was cut back by 2 bases and J by 2 bases. The CDR3 sequence is 16 residues long. The germline CDR1 and CDR2 sequences are SGDLS and YYNGEE. CDR3 amino acids: CASSVWLAGGQETQYF. The CDR3 DNA is TGTGCCAGCAGCGTGTGGCTAGCGGGGGGGCAAGAGACCCAGTACTTC.

V gene TRBV6-6 combines with J gene TRBJ1-5; perhaps TRBD1 as D (6 bases). Trimming removed 5 bases from V and 6 bases from J, with 20 bases in between. Germline assignment: CDR1 MNHNY and CDR2 SVGAGI (reference sequence). The CDR3 totals 16 residues. CDR3 protein: CASSRNPAGVTQPQHF. In nucleotides, the CDR3 is TGTGCCAGCAGTCGCAATCCGGCAGGGGTGACTCAGCCCCAGCATTTT.

The V call is TRBV7-2, the J call TRBJ2-5; either TRBD1 or TRBD2 may fit D (6 bases each). CDR3 length equals 17 residues. Trimming shortened V by 3 bases and J by 3 bases, and 20 bases separated the two germline ends. CDR1 is SGHTA, CDR2 FQGNSA, per germline. The CDR3 DNA is TGTGCCAGCAGCTTCCCCCCGGGAGAAAGGGACAAAGAGACCCAGTACTTC. Protein sequence: CASSFPPGERDKETQYF.

The chain has TRBV4-2 and TRBJ2-1, with 8 bases identical to TRBD2. This CDR3 spans 15 amino acids. After removal of 6 bases from V and 8 bases from J, the junction contained 12 bases not matched to a gene. Per the germline V gene, CDR1 is LGHNA and CDR2 is YNFKEQ. CDR3 sequence: CASSLGTRGLDEQFF. CDR3 coding DNA: TGTGCCAGCAGTCTAGGGACTAGGGGCTTGGATGAGCAGTTCTTC.

In DNA, the CDR3 is TGTGCCAGCAGCTTGGACTCCAGGGGTCGGAACACTGAAGCTTTCTTT. Protein sequence: CASSLDSRGRNTEAFF. The chain recombines TRBV5-8 with TRBJ1-1; D perhaps matches TRBD1 (6 bases). The germline V gene has CDR1 SGHTS and CDR2 YDEGEE. There are 16 residues in the CDR3. V dropped 0 bases and J dropped 1 base, with 13 bases sitting between them.

The V gene is TRBV6-4, the J gene TRBJ2-4; D call uncertain. V gave up 2 bases and J gave up 1 base, with 15 bases separating them. CDR1 and CDR2 from the germline V gene are MRHNA and SNTAGT. The CDR3 has 17 amino acids. Here the CDR3 reads CASSDPKSGMAKNIQYF. CDR3 DNA: TGTGCCAGCAGTGACCCTAAGTCGGGTATGGCCAAAAACATTCAGTACTTC.

V usage is TRBV6-6 and J usage is TRBJ2-1; possibly TRBD2 for D (6 bases). Germline assignment: CDR1 MNHNY and CDR2 SVGAGI (reference sequence). There are 14 residues in the CDR3. V gave up 7 bases and J gave up 3 bases, with 13 bases separating them. CDR3 amino acids: CASNPGTFYNEQFF. For the CDR3, the DNA is TGTGCCAGCAACCCCGGGACTTTCTACAATGAGCAGTTCTTC.

The V and J genes are TRBV19 and TRBJ1-5, with D hard to call. The CDR3 covers 15 residues. V was shortened by 1 base and J by 3 bases, with 10 bases between the two germline ends. CDR1 is LNHDA and CDR2 is SQIVND in the germline V gene (reference sequence). CDR3 loop: CASSIVEPDNQPQHF. Here the CDR3 DNA reads TGTGCCAGTAGTATAGTTGAGCCGGACAATCAGCCCCAGCATTTT. The full variable domain, completed using reference TRBV19 and TRBJ1-5, is DGGITQSPKYLFRKEGQNVTLSCEQNLNHDAMYWYRQDPGQGLRLIYYSQIVNDFQKGDIAEGYSVSREKKESFPLTVTSAQKNPTAFYLCASSIVEPDNQPQHFGDGTRLSIL.

The chain carries TRBV2 and TRBJ2-7, with D perhaps matching TRBD2 (5 bases). V shed 3 bases and J shed 3 bases, with 12 bases lying between them. The CDR3 covers 14 residues. The germline gives CDR1 SNHLY, CDR2 FYNNEI. CDR3 protein: CASSDQGRGYEQYF. For the CDR3, the DNA is TGTGCCAGCAGTGACCAAGGCCGGGGCTACGAGCAGTACTTC. The full variable domain, its missing parts supplied by reference TRBV2 and TRBJ2-7, is EPEVTQTPSHQVTQMGQEVILRCVPISNHLYFYWYRQILGQKVEFLVSFYNNEISEKSEIFDDQFSVERPDGSNFTLKIRSTKLEDSAMYFCASSDQGRGYEQYFGPGTRLTVT.

The CDR3 loop reads CASSLQKTSGSYEQYF. The CDR3 bases are TGTGCCAGCAGCTTACAGAAGACTAGCGGGAGTTACGAGCAGTACTTC. This sequence joins TRBV13 and TRBJ2-7, with 12 bases identical to TRBD2. This CDR3 spans 16 amino acids. V gave up 2 bases and J gave up 4 bases; unmatched junction bases: 6. Germline V gene sequence: CDR1 PRHDT, CDR2 FYEKMQ (reference sequence).